A single T cell receptor (beta chain) is shown here with its context. The antigen remains undetermined. The data are from a study of post-analysis software for immune sequencing data. Unique molecular identifiers had been added to the TCR beta cDNA libraries. T cells numbering about 0.9 to 11 million yielded cDNA molecules that totaled about 500,000. A single record per CDR3 protein comes from TCRdb applying MiXCR to the PCR reads. Counted here are a few hundred thousand distinct CDR3 sequences, just over 35% occurring once; the ten biggest clones make up less than 6%. CDR3 length equals 13 residues. Unmatched junction bases numbered 5, after V lost 7 bases and J lost 2 bases. The germline V gene encodes CDR1 SGHRS and CDR2 YFSETQ. Study conclusions and caveats: Controls showed significantly higher normalized Chao1 diversity than did multiple sclerosis patients. Four or five TRBV segments (TRBV5-6, TRBV5-1 and TRBV20-1 among them) occurred more frequently in patients than in controls.

The sample comprised blood. The TCR sequence derives from a girl aged 5-17 years with multiple sclerosis. The rearrangement links TRBV5-1 to TRBJ2-5; 7 bases are shared with TRBD2. The CDR3 region has the DNA TGCGCCAGCGGCCAGGGACTACAAGAGACCCAGTACTTC. Protein product: CASGQGLQETQYF.